The T cell receptor (beta chain) described here comes from a study of T cells in Graves' hyperthyroidism and ophthalmopathy. Study-wide background: It was at initial diagnosis, before any treatment, that peripheral blood was collected. Overall study results and limits: Most clonotypes expanded in the thyroid (above 0.001) were also present in blood.

With V trimmed by 4 bases and J by 2 bases, 6 bases remained unmatched. Germline loops: CDR1 SGHDT, CDR2 YYEEEE. The CDR3 has 17 residues. This clonotype occurred a few times. Its antigen remains unidentified. For ophthalmopathy patients, the Clinical Activity Score was at least 3 and the NOSPECS grade at least 4; duration was under 3 months. A roughly 10 ml volume of fresh peripheral blood provided the PBMCs. Amplified TCR beta CDR3 regions derived from RNA transcripts. The TCR CDR3 was amplified in a first-round RT-PCR using the HTBI primer set. TCRdb analysed the multiplex PCR reads with MiXCR anew, one entry per CDR3 protein. Among over 500,000 distinct CDR3 sequences listed, 15% to 20% were seen once.

The rearrangement links TRBV5-6 to TRBJ2-3; 14 bases fit TRBD2. The sequence derives from a woman in her late teens or twenties with Graves' ophthalmopathy. Material for sequencing was blood. DNA for the CDR3: TGTGCCAGCAGCGGTGGACTAGCGGGGGGCTACACAGATACGCAGTATTTT. Encoded protein: CASSGGLAGGYTDTQYF. The full variable domain, rest sourced from reference TRBV5-6 and TRBJ2-3, is DAGVTQSPTHLIKTRGQQVTLRCSPKSGHDTVSWYQQALGQGPQFIFQYYEEEERQRGNFPDRFSGHQFPNYSSELNVNALLLGDSALYLCASSGGLAGGYTDTQYFGPGTRLTVL.